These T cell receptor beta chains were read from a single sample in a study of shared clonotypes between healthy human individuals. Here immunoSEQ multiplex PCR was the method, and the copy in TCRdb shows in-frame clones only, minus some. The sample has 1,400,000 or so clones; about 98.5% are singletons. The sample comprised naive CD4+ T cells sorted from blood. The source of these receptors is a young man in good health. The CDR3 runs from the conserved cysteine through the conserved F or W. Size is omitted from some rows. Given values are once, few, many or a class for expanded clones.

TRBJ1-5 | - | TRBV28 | CASSPFSGTGHQPQHF
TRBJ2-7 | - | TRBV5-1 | CASSARGQGSSEQYF
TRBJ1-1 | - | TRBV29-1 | CSVGGQLISEAFF
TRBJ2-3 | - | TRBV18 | CASSLSRTGHSLYTQYF
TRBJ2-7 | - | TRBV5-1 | CASSADYEQYF
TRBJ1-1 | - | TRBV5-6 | CASSATGERVGEAFF
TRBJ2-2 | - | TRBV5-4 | CASSRESGVNTGELFF
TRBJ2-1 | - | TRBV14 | CASSRQRGLFNEQFF
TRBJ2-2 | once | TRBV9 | CASEGPGTTNTGELFF
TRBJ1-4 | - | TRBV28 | CASSLDGAATNEKLFF
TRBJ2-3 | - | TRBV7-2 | CASSAGSRYTQYF
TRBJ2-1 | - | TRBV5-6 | CASSATGAGGFDEQFF
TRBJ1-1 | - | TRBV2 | CASSVGQGTEAFF
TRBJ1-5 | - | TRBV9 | CASSVDGDVNQPQHF
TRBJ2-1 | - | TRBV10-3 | CAIGLTSGRNEQFF
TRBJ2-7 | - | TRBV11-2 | CASSLDLGGGFGAYEQYF
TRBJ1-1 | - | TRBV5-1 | CASSREKGVWTEAFF
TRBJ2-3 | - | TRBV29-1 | CSAASGRAIDTQYF
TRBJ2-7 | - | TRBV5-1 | CASSLGGTYEQYF
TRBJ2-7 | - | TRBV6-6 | CASSSPSLVPIYEQYF
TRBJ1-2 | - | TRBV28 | CASSLGGSNYGYTF
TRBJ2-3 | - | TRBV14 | CASSQRRGLSTDTQYF
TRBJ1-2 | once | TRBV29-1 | CSALGGTADGYTF
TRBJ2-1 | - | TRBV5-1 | CASGETEQFF
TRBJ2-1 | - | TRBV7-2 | CASSSPDEGSYNEQFF
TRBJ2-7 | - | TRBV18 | CASSPDRGVNEQYF